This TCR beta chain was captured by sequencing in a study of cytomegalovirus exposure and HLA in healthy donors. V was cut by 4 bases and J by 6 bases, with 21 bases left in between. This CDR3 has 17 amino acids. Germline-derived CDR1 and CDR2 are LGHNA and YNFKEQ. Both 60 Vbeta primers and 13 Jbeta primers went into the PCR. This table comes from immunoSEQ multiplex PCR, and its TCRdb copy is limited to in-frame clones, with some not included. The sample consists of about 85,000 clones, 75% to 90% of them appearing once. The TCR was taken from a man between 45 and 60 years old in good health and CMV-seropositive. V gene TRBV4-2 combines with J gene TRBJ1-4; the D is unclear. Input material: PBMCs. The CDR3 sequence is CASSRTQGGVNHEKLFF. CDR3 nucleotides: TGTGCCAGCAGCCGGACCCAAGGCGGGGTAAATCATGAAAAACTGTTTTTT.